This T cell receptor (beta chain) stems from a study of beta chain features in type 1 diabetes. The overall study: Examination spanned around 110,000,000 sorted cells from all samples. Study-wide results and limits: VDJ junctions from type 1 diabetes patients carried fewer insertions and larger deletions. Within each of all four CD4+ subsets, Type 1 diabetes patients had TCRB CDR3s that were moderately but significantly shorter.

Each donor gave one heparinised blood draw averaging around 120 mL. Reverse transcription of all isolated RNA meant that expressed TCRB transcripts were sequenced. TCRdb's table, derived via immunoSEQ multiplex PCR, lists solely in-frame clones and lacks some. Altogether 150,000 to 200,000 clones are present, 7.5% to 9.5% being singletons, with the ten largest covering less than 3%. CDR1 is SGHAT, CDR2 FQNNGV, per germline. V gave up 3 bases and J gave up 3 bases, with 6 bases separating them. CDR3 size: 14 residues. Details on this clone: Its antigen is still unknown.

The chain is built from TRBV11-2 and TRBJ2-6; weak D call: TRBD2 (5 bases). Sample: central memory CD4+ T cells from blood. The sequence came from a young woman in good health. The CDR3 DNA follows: TGTGCCAGCAGCTTTAGCGTTGGGGCCAACGTCCTGACTTTC. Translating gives CASSFSVGANVLTF.